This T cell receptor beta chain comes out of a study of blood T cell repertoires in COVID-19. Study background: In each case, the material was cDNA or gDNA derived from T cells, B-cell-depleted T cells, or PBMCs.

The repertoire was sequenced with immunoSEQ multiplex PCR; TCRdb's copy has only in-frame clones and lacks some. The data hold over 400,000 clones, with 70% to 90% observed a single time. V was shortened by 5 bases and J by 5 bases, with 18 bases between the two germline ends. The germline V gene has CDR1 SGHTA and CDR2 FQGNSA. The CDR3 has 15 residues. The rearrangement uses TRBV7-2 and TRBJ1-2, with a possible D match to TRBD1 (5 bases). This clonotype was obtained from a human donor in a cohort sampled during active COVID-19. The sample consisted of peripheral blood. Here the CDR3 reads CASSPTQHRGYGYTF. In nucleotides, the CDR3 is TGTGCCAGCAGCCCAACTCAGCACCGGGGGTATGGCTACACCTTC.